This TCR beta chain derives from a study of blood T cell repertoires in COVID-19. Study at large: Acute and convalescent COVID-19 specimens originated in the United States, Italy and Spain.

Seattle's enrolled individuals joined amid active infection and were then monitored longitudinally. The CDR3 contains 15 residues. V was pared by 6 bases and J by 0 bases, with 12 bases between. Germline V lookup: CDR1 MNHEY, CDR2 SVGAGI. As processed by the authors: Amplification with reference gene primers provided the estimates of nucleated cell counts. Data came from immunoSEQ multiplex PCR; TCRdb stores just in-frame clones and leaves some out. That table furnishes V, J and clone size, whereas the DNA furnished D and trimming. The data show approximately 75,000 clones, approximately 80% seen once.

The chain carries TRBV6-5 and TRBJ2-1; D uncertain. Sequencing was performed on peripheral blood. The sequence derives from a man aged 45-65 years with COVID-19, enrolled during active disease. CDR3 region: CASSLSPSSYNEQFF. In nucleotides, the CDR3 is TGTGCCAGCAGCTTGAGTCCGAGCTCCTACAATGAGCAGTTCTTC.